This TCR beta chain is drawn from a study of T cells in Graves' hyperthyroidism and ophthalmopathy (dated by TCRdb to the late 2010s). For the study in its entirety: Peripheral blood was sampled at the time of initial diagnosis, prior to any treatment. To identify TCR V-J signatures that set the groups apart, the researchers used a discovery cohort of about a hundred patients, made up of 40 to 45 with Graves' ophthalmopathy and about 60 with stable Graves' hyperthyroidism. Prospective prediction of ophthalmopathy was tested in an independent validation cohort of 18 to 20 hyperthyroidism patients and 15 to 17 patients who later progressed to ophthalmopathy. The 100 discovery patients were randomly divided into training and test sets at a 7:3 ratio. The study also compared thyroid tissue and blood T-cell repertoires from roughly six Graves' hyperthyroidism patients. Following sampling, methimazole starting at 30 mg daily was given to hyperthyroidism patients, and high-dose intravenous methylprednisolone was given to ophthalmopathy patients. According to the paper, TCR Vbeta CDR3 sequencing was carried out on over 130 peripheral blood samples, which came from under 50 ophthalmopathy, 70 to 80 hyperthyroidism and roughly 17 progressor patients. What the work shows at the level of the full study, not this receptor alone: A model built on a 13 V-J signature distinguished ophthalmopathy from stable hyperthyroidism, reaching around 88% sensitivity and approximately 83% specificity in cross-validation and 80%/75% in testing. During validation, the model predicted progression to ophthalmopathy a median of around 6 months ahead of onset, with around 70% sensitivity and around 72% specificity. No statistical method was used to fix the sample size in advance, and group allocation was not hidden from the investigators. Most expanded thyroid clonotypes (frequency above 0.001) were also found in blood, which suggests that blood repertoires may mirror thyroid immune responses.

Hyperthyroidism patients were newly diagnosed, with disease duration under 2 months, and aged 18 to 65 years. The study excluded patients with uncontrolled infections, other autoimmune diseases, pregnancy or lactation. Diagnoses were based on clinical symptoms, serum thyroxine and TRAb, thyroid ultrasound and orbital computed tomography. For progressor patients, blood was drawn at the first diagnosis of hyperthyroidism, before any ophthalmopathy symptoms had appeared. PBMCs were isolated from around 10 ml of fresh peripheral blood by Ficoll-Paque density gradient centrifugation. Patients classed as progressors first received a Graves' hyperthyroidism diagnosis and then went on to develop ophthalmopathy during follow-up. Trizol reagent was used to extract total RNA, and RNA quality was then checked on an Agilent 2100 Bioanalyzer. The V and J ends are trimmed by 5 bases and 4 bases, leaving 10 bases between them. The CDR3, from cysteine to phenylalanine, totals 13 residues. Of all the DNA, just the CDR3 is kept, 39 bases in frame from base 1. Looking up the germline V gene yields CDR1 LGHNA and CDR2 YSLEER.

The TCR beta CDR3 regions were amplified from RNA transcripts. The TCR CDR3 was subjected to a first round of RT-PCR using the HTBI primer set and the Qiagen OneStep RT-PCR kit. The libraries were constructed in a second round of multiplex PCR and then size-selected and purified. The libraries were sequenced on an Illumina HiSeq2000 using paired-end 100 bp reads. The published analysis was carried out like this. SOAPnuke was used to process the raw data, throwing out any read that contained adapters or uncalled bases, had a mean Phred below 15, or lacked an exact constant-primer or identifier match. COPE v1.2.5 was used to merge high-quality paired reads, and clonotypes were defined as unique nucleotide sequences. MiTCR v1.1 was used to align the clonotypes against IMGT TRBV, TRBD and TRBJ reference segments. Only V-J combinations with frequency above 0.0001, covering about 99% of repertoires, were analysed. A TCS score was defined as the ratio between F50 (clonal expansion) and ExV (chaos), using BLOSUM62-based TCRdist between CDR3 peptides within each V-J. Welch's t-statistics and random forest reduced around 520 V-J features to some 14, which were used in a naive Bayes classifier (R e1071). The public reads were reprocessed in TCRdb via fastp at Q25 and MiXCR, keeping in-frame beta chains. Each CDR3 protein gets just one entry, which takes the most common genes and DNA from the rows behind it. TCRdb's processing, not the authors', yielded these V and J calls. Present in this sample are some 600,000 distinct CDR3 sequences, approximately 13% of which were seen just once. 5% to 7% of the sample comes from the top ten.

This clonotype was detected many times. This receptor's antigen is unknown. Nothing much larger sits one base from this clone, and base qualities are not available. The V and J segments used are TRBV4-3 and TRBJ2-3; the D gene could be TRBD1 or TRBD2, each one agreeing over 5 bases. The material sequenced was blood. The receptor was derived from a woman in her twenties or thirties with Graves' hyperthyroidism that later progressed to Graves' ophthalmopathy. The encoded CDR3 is CASSDLGADTQYF. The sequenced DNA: TGCGCCAGCAGCGACCTGGGGGCAGATACGCAGTATTTT.